This is a list of T cell receptor beta chains from one sample in a study of radiation and T cells in renal cell carcinoma. TCRdb's table, derived via immunoSEQ multiplex PCR, lists solely in-frame clones and lacks some. The sample contains fewer than 200,000 clones, about nine tenths of which appear only once. This material consisted of blood, taken from a patient whose treatment included radiotherapy and nephrectomy. The source is a woman between 45 and 65 years old with renal cell carcinoma. Both conserved end residues are trimmed from each CDR3. Part of the rows lack a size; the others show once, few, many or a class for expanded clones.

clone size	V gene	J gene	CDR3 protein
NA	TRBV15	TRBJ1-2	ATSRPGLTNYGYT
few	TRBV9	TRBJ1-6	ASSGRQVNSPLH
few	TRBV2	TRBJ1-3	ASSEGSDTIY
NA	TRBV7-9	TRBJ1-1	ASSLITVNTEAF
NA	TRBV7-9	TRBJ1-1	ASSFEDSLTEAF
NA	TRBV29-1	TRBJ2-2	SVAGPRQGHPNTGELF
NA	TRBV5-1	TRBJ1-2	ASSPGGLVTGHYGYT
NA	TRBV7-9	TRBJ2-3	ASSSSPGTGFGGTDTQY
NA	TRBV5-4	TRBJ1-5	ASSRRGDQPQH
NA	TRBV11-2	TRBJ2-5	ASSLDRQETQY
NA	TRBV5-6	TRBJ1-1	ASSPTGEYTEAF
NA	TRBV2	TRBJ2-7	ASGGQPKGYEQY
NA	TRBV5-6	TRBJ2-1	ASSPLSGGARVEQF
NA	TRBV19	TRBJ2-7	ACSSPTRSYEQY
NA	TRBV27	TRBJ1-5	ASSFDRNQPQH
NA	TRBV15	TRBJ1-6	ATSRGGRGSPLH
NA	TRBV7-6	TRBJ1-2	ASSQQPGQGYGYT
once	TRBV25-1	TRBJ1-6	ASIFYSPLH
NA	TRBV5-4	TRBJ1-4	ASSLVPGTREKLF
NA	TRBV7-9	TRBJ1-6	ASSLGNSYNSPLH
once	TRBV19	TRBJ1-2	ASSSTGDYGYT
NA	TRBV6-6	TRBJ2-2	ASLPANTGELF
NA	TRBV6-6	TRBJ1-4	ASSRGQGDEKLF
NA	TRBV4-1	TRBJ2-3	ASSQSGTDTQY
NA	TRBV6-1	TRBJ1-4	ASSDQRQGRANEKLF
once	TRBV30	TRBJ1-2	AWSEKRTSYYGYT
NA	TRBV7-8	TRBJ1-4	ASSPRGGDRNEKLF
NA	TRBV6-4	TRBJ2-3	ASSETGAGDTQY
NA	TRBV5-1	TRBJ1-2	ASSLVGQGPTYGYT
NA	TRBV19	TRBJ2-7	ASSNRQRTYEQY
NA	TRBV12-5	TRBJ1-5	ASGPDRTYNQPQH
NA	TRBV30	TRBJ1-2	AWNIKTGLSGYT
NA	TRBV7-9	TRBJ2-3	ASSWSGLSTDTQY
once	TRBV6-1	TRBJ2-7	ASSELQGPYEQY
NA	TRBV10-3	TRBJ2-1	AISENGEQF
once	TRBV7-2	TRBJ1-1	ASSLDTPRRASMNTEAF
NA	TRBV9	TRBJ1-3	ASSAGAGTTGNTIY
NA	TRBV5-1	TRBJ1-1	ASSLVAPRDRARTEAF
NA	TRBV11-3	TRBJ2-7	ASSPGTGQEQY
NA	TRBV5-5	TRBJ2-7	ASSSSGTAYEQY